This entry describes one T cell receptor (beta chain). There is no known antigen for this receptor. CDR1 and CDR2, per the germline V gene (reference sequence), are LNHDA and SQIVND. The CDR3 runs 17 amino acids, cysteine and phenylalanine included. There is no recorded DNA. The time point label, as the study defines it: major or complete molecular response after front-line TKI therapy. Roughly 16 CML patients made up the patient cohort, and matched post-remission samples were retrieved for a subset of those patients. The library was generated by bulk RNA-seq. The TruSeq Stranded RNA sample prep kit was used to generate libraries of poly-A-enriched mRNA from an input of roughly 1 ug total RNA. Every sample was sequenced in triplicate, with paired-end sequencing run on a HiSeq 2500. RNA-seq read length was 125 nucleotides per mate. The published analysis was carried out like this. Reads were trimmed and aligned to hg38 using STAR v2.7, and quality control was done with FASTQC, RSeQC and multiqc. Salmon 0.14.1 was used to quantify gene expression levels as transcripts per million (TPM). Principal component analysis suggested that transcriptomic profiles were not driven by trial, library batch, sequencing batch, treatment regimen or sex. Based on TCRdb reprocessing of the reads, there is one entry per CDR3 protein sequence, and DNA is missing. TCRdb assigned the V and J calls; the authors' analysis was not used. This sample lists around 570 distinct CDR3 sequences; 95% to 97% were detected once. More than 5.5% of the sample belongs to the ten largest clones.

The entry originates in a study of alternative splicing in chronic myeloid leukemia remission (dated by TCRdb to the early 2020s). Notes on the research overall: Remission specimens from the trials were collected at major or complete molecular response, at 12 or 24 months of TKI therapy. The female/male split was 11/5 for diagnosis samples, 8/3 for remission samples and 2/4 for controls. The median age was 54 years at diagnosis and about 60 at remission, while healthy controls had a median age of approximately 36. Trizol was used to extract total RNA from peripheral blood mononuclear cells of the diagnosis, remission and control samples. RNA sequencing was used to profile peripheral blood from chronic-phase CML patients at diagnosis and at remission, and the results were compared with those from healthy donors. Nine CML samples, seven diagnostic and two matched remission, came from the French Persistem study. The diagnostic specimens from the trials consisted of total leukocytes from peripheral blood collected in EDTA. The RESIST (imatinib), ENESTxtnd (nilotinib) and PINNACLE (nilotinib plus pegylated interferon) trials supplied fewer than 10 diagnostic specimens along with matched remission specimens.

The study at large found these results: At remission, blood cell composition had been reconfigured so that it resembled normal controls enriched in lymphoid cells. Blood cell composition differed strongly by timepoint, shifting from myeloid progenitor enrichment at diagnosis to mature lymphoid enrichment at remission.

This clonotype was obtained from an adult with chronic myeloid leukemia. The V and J segments used are TRBV19 and TRBJ2-1; the TRBD2 assignment by TCRdb is unverifiable without DNA. The sample was PBMCs or total blood leukocytes (not recorded which), taken during remission. The CDR3 in this case is CASSIVSGGAGYNEQFF. Here the CDR3 is joined to the reference TRBV19 and TRBJ2-1 genes, and the full variable domain is: DGGITQSPKYLFRKEGQNVTLSCEQNLNHDAMYWYRQDPGQGLRLIYYSQIVNDFQKGDIAEGYSVSREKKESFPLTVTSAQKNPTAFYLCASSIVSGGAGYNEQFFGPGTRLTVL.